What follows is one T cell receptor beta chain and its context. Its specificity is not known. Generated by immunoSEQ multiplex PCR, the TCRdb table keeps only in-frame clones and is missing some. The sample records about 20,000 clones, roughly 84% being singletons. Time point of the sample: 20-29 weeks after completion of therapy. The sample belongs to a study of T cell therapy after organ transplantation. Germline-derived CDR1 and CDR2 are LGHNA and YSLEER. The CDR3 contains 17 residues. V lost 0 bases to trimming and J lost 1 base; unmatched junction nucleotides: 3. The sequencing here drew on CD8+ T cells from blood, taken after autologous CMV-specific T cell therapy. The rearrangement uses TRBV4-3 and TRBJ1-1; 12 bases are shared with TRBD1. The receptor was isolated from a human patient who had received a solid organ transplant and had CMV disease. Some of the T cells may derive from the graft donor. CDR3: CASSQEGQGAGNTEAFF. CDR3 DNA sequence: TGCGCCAGCAGCCAAGAGGGACAGGGGGCAGGGAACACTGAAGCTTTCTTT.